These 15 T cell receptor beta chains were all obtained from the same sample, sequenced in a study of OX40 agonist ivuxolimab in advanced cancers. TCRdb's copy holds only in-frame clones and misses some; the assay was immunoSEQ multiplex PCR. The sample has some 150,000 clones; over 75% are singletons. Sequenced material: CD4+ or CD8+ T cells sorted from blood, taken in a trial of the OX40 agonist ivuxolimab. Receptors were obtained from an adult with an advanced solid tumor such as melanoma, head and neck, liver or kidney cancer.

The chain recombines TRBV5-1 with TRBJ2-3; 7 bases agree with TRBD1. With 1 base clipped from V and 6 bases from J, the junction kept 8 bases outside the gene matches. CDR3 size: 15 residues. Germline CDR1 and CDR2: SGHRS and YFSETQ. In DNA, the CDR3 is TGCGCCAGCAGCTTGAGGCAAGGGGGCTCGGATACGCAGTATTTT. Its translation is CASSLRQGGSDTQYF.

The chain is built from TRBV2 and TRBJ2-1; D is unclear. This CDR3 has 14 residues. Germline V CDR1 and CDR2: SNHLY, FYNNEI. V was cut by 8 bases and J by 9 bases, with 20 bases left in between. The CDR3 DNA follows: TGTGCCAGCTCGCGAGCTACTGGAGCCCGTGAGCAGTTCTTC. Its protein is CASSRATGAREQFF.

The CDR3 region is CASRIGQGEGNQPQHF. Here the CDR3 DNA reads TGTGCCAGCAGAATAGGACAGGGCGAAGGCAATCAGCCCCAGCATTTT. V usage is TRBV2 and J usage is TRBJ1-5; TRBD1 matches at 8 bases. Germline-derived CDR1 and CDR2 are SNHLY and FYNNEI. This CDR3 is 16 amino acids long. The V and J ends lost 6 bases and 2 bases, in that order; junction bases with no gene match: 9.

The chain has TRBV9 and TRBJ2-7; D possibly corresponds to TRBD2 (6 bases). This CDR3 has 13 residues. The ends were cut back, 3 bases at V and 4 bases at J, with 11 bases in the middle. Looked up from germline, CDR1 is SGDLS and CDR2 is YYNGEE. As DNA, the CDR3 is TGTGCCAGCAGCGCCCCGCGGGATTACGAGCAGTACTTC. It is translated as CASSAPRDYEQYF. Filled out from reference TRBV9 and TRBJ2-7, the complete variable domain reads DSGVTQTPKHLITATGQRVTLRCSPRSGDLSVYWYQQSLDQGLQFLIQYYNGEERAKGNILERFSAQQFPDLHSELNLSSLELGDSALYFCASSAPRDYEQYFGPGTRLTVT.

The chain uses TRBV19 and TRBJ2-6, with D unclear. The CDR3 consists of 12 residues. Trimming took off 3 bases at V and 9 bases at J, with 6 bases between the two ends. Germline V lookup: CDR1 LNHDA, CDR2 SQIVND (reference sequence). CDR3 DNA sequence: TGTGCCAGTAGTATCCCGGGCAACGTCCTGACTTTC. The encoded protein is CASSIPGNVLTF.

The chain joins TRBV25-1 to TRBJ1-1, with 10 nucleotides matching TRBD1. The germline V gene encodes CDR1 MGHDK and CDR2 SYGVNS. Germline trimming cut 0 bases from V and 7 bases from J; bases unmatched to any gene: 14. The CDR3 has 18 amino acids. The CDR3 DNA is TGTGCCAGCAGTGAATATCGACAGGGGGCACTTGATCAGGTTGAAGCTTTCTTT. Protein: CASSEYRQGALDQVEAFF.

V is TRBV7-2 and J is TRBJ2-7; 9 bases map to TRBD2. The V gene end was trimmed by 1 base and the J gene end by 2 bases; junction bases not matched to a gene: 0. The CDR3 contains 14 residues. Germline V lookup: CDR1 SGHTA, CDR2 FQGNSA. In DNA, the CDR3 is TGTGCCAGCAGCTTAGGACTAGCGGCCTACGAGCAGTACTTC. This gives the protein CASSLGLAAYEQYF.

The chain uses TRBV6-5 and TRBJ1-1; 7 nucleotides agree with TRBD1. Germline loops: CDR1 MNHEY, CDR2 SVGAGI. Trimming at V came to 7 bases and at J to 1 base, leaving 3 bases not matched to a gene. The CDR3 has 13 amino acids. DNA for the CDR3: TGTGCCAGCATCCAGGGGGGGAACACTGAAGCTTTCTTT. This translates into CASIQGGNTEAFF.

The CDR3 region has the DNA TGTGCCAGCAGCCAAGTAAGGGTCTCTGGGGCCAACGTCCTGACTTTC. Its protein is CASSQVRVSGANVLTF. The chain has TRBV14 and TRBJ2-6; D is unclear. This CDR3 comprises 16 residues. The germline CDR1 and CDR2 sequences are SGHDN and FVKESK. The V gene lost 1 base and the J gene lost 0 bases, with 7 bases spanning the gap.

This chain connects TRBV28 to TRBJ2-7; tentative D call: TRBD2 (6 bases). The CDR3 runs 13 residues. From germline, CDR1 is MDHEN and CDR2 SYDVKM. V shed 8 bases and J shed 1 base, with 12 bases lying between them. The CDR3: CASAQGRSYEQYF. As DNA, the CDR3 is TGTGCCAGCGCCCAAGGGAGGTCCTACGAGCAGTACTTC.

This chain joins TRBV19 and TRBJ2-3, with a tentative D call TRBD2 (5 bases). Germline V gives CDR1 LNHDA, CDR2 SQIVND (reference sequence). V lost 0 bases, J lost 1 base, and 14 bases lay in between. The CDR3 consists of 17 residues. The CDR3 is CASSIEVAGLRTDTQYF. For the CDR3, the DNA is TGTGCCAGTAGTATAGAGGTTGCAGGACTTCGCACAGATACGCAGTATTTT. The variable domain in full, with the rest retrieved from reference TRBV19 and TRBJ2-3, is DGGITQSPKYLFRKEGQNVTLSCEQNLNHDAMYWYRQDPGQGLRLIYYSQIVNDFQKGDIAEGYSVSREKKESFPLTVTSAQKNPTAFYLCASSIEVAGLRTDTQYFGPGTRLTVL.

The chain uses TRBV7-2 and TRBJ2-1; D ambiguous. This CDR3 comprises 13 residues. V lost 3 bases, J lost 4 bases, and 7 bases lay in between. Germline V gene sequence: CDR1 SGHTA, CDR2 FQGNSA. CDR3 amino acids: CASSLGLYNEQFF. The DNA of the CDR3 is TGTGCCAGCAGCTTGGGCTTATACAATGAGCAGTTCTTC.

The gene calls are TRBV9 and TRBJ1-1; no firm D call. The CDR3 runs 13 residues. V lost 0 bases and J lost 3, with 6 bases in between. Per the germline V gene, CDR1 is SGDLS and CDR2 is YYNGEE. This chain's CDR3 is CASSVATYTEAFF. CDR3 sequence (DNA): TGTGCCAGCAGCGTAGCTACGTACACTGAAGCTTTCTTT.

The gene calls are TRBV18 and TRBJ1-5; D is ambiguous. CDR1 KGHSH and CDR2 LQKENI come from the germline V gene. V lost 3 bases and J 5 bases, leaving 14 bases between the germline ends. The CDR3 is 15 residues long. CDR3 nucleotide sequence: TGTGCCAGCTCACCTACGACCACTACCGATCAGCCCCAGCATTTT. It specifies CASSPTTTTDQPQHF.

This clone was observed once. The CDR3 nucleotides are TGTGCCAGCAGCCTGCTGAAAGAGACCCAGTACTTC. It codes for CASSLLKETQYF. The chain joins TRBV11-1 to TRBJ2-5; D gene unclear. This CDR3 contains 12 residues. V shed 5 bases and J shed 3 bases, with 7 bases lying between them. Germline CDR1 SGHAT, CDR2 FQDESV (reference sequence).